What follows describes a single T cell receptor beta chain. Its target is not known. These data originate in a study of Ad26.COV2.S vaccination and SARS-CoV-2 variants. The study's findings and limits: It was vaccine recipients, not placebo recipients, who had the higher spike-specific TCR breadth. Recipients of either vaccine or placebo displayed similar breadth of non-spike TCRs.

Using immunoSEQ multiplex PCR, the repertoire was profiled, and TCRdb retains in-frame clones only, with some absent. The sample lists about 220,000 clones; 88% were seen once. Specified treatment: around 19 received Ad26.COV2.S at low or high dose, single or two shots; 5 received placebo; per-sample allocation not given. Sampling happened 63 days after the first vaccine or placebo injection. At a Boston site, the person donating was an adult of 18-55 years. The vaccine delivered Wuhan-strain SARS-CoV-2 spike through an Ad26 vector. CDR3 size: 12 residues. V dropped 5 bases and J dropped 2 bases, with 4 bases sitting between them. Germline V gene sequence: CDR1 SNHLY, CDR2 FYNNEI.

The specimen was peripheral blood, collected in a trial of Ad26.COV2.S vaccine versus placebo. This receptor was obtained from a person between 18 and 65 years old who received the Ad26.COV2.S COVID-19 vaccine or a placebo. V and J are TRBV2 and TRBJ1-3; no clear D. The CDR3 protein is CASSLAGNTIYF. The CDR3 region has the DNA TGTGCCAGCAGTCTTGCTGGAAACACCATATATTTT.